The source of this T cell receptor beta chain is a study of blood T cell repertoires in COVID-19. On the study more broadly: COVID-19 samples from acute and convalescent phases originated in the United States, Italy and Spain. T cells, B-cell-depleted T cells, or PBMCs provided the cDNA or gDNA that served as material.

In the study's own analysis: Estimated nucleated cell counts came from reference gene primer amplification. Data came from immunoSEQ multiplex PCR; TCRdb stores just in-frame clones and leaves some out. For V, J and clone size, that table is used; D and trimming come from the DNA. The sample holds over 200,000 clones; about 88% are singletons and the top ten take roughly 4%. Germline loops: CDR1 SEHNR, CDR2 FQNEAQ (reference sequence). The CDR3 runs 15 residues. With 5 bases clipped from V and 4 bases from J, the junction kept 7 bases outside the gene matches. The sample taken for sequencing was peripheral blood. The receptor comes from a man in his 60s who had recovered from COVID-19. The gene calls are TRBV7-9 and TRBJ2-1; 8 bases align to TRBD1. The CDR3 region is CASSVDRALYNEQFF. CDR3 coding DNA: TGTGCCAGCAGCGTGGACAGGGCTCTTTACAATGAGCAGTTCTTC.